One sample yielded the 29 T cell receptor beta chains listed below, sequenced in a study of PD-1 blockade in classical Hodgkin lymphoma (dated by TCRdb to 2020 to 2022). The time point label here, explained by the study, means: cycle 4 day 1 (C4D1), after 6 weeks of nivolumab. All trial patients had relapsed after autologous stem cell transplantation, with cohorts A, B and C differing in prior brentuximab vedotin exposure. Receptor amplification or capture employed the immunoSEQ multiplex PCR assay. In TCRdb, the immuneACCESS table is reduced to in-frame sequences with V and J assigned. These tables do not hold every clone; where another copy was compared, an unresolved V gene accounts for under half, and the others remain unexplained. This sample holds around 25,000 clones; more than 65% were observed only once. The top ten clonotypes cover 20% to 25% of the sample. The source was peripheral blood mononuclear cells (PBMCs), collected before the fourth cycle of nivolumab. These receptors were collected from a human donor with classical Hodgkin lymphoma.

This chain connects TRBV6-1 to TRBJ2-3; a possible D gene is TRBD2 (5 bases). Trimming cost V 2 bases and J 4 bases, with 13 bases left between them. Looked up from germline, CDR1 is MNHNS and CDR2 is SASEGT. CDR3 length: 15 residues. CDR3 loop: CASSEHLKRADTQYF. The CDR3, as DNA: TGTGCCAGCAGTGAACACCTAAAGAGGGCAGATACGCAGTATTTT.

V usage is TRBV27 and J usage is TRBJ2-1, with no clear D. This CDR3 has 18 residues. V was cut by 1 base and J by 4 bases, with 20 bases left in between. Germline CDR1 is MNHEY and CDR2 is SMNVEV (reference sequence). Here the CDR3 reads CASSLWPPYRELYNEQFF. The CDR3 DNA follows: TGTGCCAGCAGTTTATGGCCTCCTTACAGAGAGTTATACAATGAGCAGTTCTTC.

V is TRBV6-1 and J is TRBJ2-7; D is undetermined. The V gene lost 4 bases and the J gene lost 5 bases, with 9 bases spanning the gap. Germline lookup yields CDR1 MNHNS and CDR2 SASEGT. This CDR3 region has 12 residues. The CDR3 loop is CASSADLDEQYF. CDR3 in DNA: TGTGCCAGCAGTGCGGACCTCGACGAGCAGTACTTC.

This clone came up a few times. The J gene is TRBJ2-7, the V gene TRBV27; 9 bases fit TRBD2. The CDR3 totals 14 residues. The germline CDR1 and CDR2 sequences are MNHEY and SMNVEV (reference sequence). The ends lost 4 bases at V and 6 bases at J; junction bases unmatched: 7. CDR3 sequence: CASSSPGLAGEQYF. As DNA, the CDR3 is TGTGCCAGCAGTTCACCGGGACTAGCCGGCGAGCAGTACTTC.

The genes are TRBV28 and TRBJ1-2; D is unclear. Between the trimmed V and J ends, which lost 4 bases and 4 bases, there was a span of 13 bases. This CDR3 region has 14 residues. CDR1 is MDHEN, CDR2 SYDVKM, per germline. The DNA for the CDR3 is TGTGCCAGCAGTTCCTCAGACGGGTTCTATGGCTACACCTTC. It encodes CASSSSDGFYGYTF.

V gene TRBV14 combines with J gene TRBJ2-1; TRBD2 might be the D (6 bases). CDR3 length: 14 amino acids. Germline CDR1 is SGHDN and CDR2 is FVKESK. Between the trimmed V and J ends, which lost 6 bases and 8 bases, there was a span of 17 bases. The CDR3 reads CASRSAGSKYEQFF. CDR3 bases: TGTGCCAGCAGGTCCGCCGGGAGTAAATATGAGCAGTTCTTC.

V and J are TRBV9 and TRBJ2-3; 8 bases map to TRBD2. Trimming removed 4 bases from V and 4 bases from J; junction bases left unmatched: 8. In germline, CDR1 is SGDLS, CDR2 YYNGEE. The CDR3 loop spans 15 amino acids. Written as DNA, the CDR3 is TGTGCCAGCAGCCACCCGAGCGGGGGACCAGATACGCAGTATTTT. As protein: CASSHPSGGPDTQYF. Together with reference TRBV9 and TRBJ2-3, the CDR3 gives the full variable domain: DSGVTQTPKHLITATGQRVTLRCSPRSGDLSVYWYQQSLDQGLQFLIQYYNGEERAKGNILERFSAQQFPDLHSELNLSSLELGDSALYFCASSHPSGGPDTQYFGPGTRLTVL.

The rearrangement links TRBV7-9 to TRBJ2-1; the match to TRBD2 covers 7 bases. The CDR3 has 15 residues. V dropped 5 bases and J dropped 8; count of bases not matched to a gene: 12. Per germline, CDR1 SEHNR and CDR2 FQNEAQ (reference sequence). The CDR3 loop is CASSPTSVVLHEQFF. DNA of the CDR3: TGTGCCAGCAGCCCTACTAGCGTTGTCCTCCATGAGCAGTTCTTC. The full variable domain, rest sourced from reference TRBV7-9 and TRBJ2-1, is DTGVSQNPRHKITKRGQNVTFRCDPISEHNRLYWYRQTLGQGPEFLTYFQNEAQLEKSRLLSDRFSAERPKGSFSTLEIQRTEQGDSAMYLCASSPTSVVLHEQFFGPGTRLTVL.

The chain joins TRBV2 to TRBJ2-2, with D maybe TRBD1 (6 bases). In germline, CDR1 is SNHLY, CDR2 FYNNEI. The germline V and J ends were trimmed by 5 bases and 6 bases, with 13 bases remaining between them. The CDR3 runs 14 residues. This CDR3 is CASSNDRRAGELFF. CDR3 DNA: TGTGCCAGCAGTAATGACAGGCGGGCCGGGGAGCTGTTTTTT.

This chain connects TRBV4-1 to TRBJ2-3; the D gene is possibly TRBD2 (5 bases). CDR3 size: 16 residues. Deletions cut 3 bases from V and 2 bases from J, with 15 bases between. Germline V gene sequence: CDR1 MGHRA, CDR2 YSYEKL. The CDR3 DNA reads TGCGCCAGCAGCCACGCCGGAGGAGCGGCCACAGATACGCAGTATTTT. Translated: CASSHAGGAATDTQYF.

This clone appeared a single time. The chain uses TRBV5-4 and TRBJ2-3; no reliable D call. Germline V CDR1 and CDR2: SGHNT, YYREEE (reference sequence). The CDR3 loop spans 15 amino acids. V was clipped by 2 bases and J by 0 bases, with 10 bases between them. CDR3 DNA: TGTGCCAGCAGCTTCGTCAGCGCGAGCACAGATACGCAGTATTTT. It is translated as CASSFVSASTDTQYF. Together with reference TRBV5-4 and TRBJ2-3, the CDR3 gives the full variable domain: ETGVTQSPTHLIKTRGQQVTLRCSSQSGHNTVSWYQQALGQGPQFIFQYYREEENGRGNFPPRFSGLQFPNYSSELNVNALELDDSALYLCASSFVSASTDTQYFGPGTRLTVL.

The J gene is TRBJ2-2, the V gene TRBV30; the match to TRBD1 covers 7 bases. The germline gives CDR1 GTSNPN, CDR2 SVGIG (reference sequence). After removal of 5 bases from V and 0 bases from J, the junction contained 6 bases not matched to a gene. This CDR3 comprises 15 residues. The CDR3 loop reads CAWGRTGANTGELFF. CDR3 DNA sequence: TGTGCCTGGGGAAGAACAGGGGCGAACACCGGGGAGCTGTTTTTT.

This chain joins TRBV19 and TRBJ2-7; D is perhaps TRBD1 (5 bases). This CDR3 contains 17 residues. V was clipped by 0 bases and J by 6 bases, with 21 bases between them. CDR1 is LNHDA, CDR2 SQIVND, per germline (reference sequence). For the CDR3, the DNA is TGTGCCAGTAGTATAGATGGGCCGACAGCCACCCCCGCCGAGCAGTACTTC. Its translation is CASSIDGPTATPAEQYF.

The chain combines TRBV7-2 with TRBJ2-3, with D possibly matching TRBD2 (6 bases). The CDR3 loop spans 17 amino acids. V lost 3 bases and J lost 3, with 19 bases in between. The germline gives CDR1 SGHTA, CDR2 FQGNSA. The CDR3 loop is CASSFASAPRSTDTQYF. CDR3 DNA: TGTGCCAGCAGCTTCGCTAGCGCACCACGATCAACAGATACGCAGTATTTT.

This clone was seen just once. The chain recombines TRBV10-3 with TRBJ2-3; TRBD2 might be the D (6 bases). Trimming shortened V by 7 bases and J by 0 bases, and 11 bases separated the two germline ends. Germline V gives CDR1 ENHRY, CDR2 SYGVKD. The CDR3 extends over 14 amino acids. DNA for the CDR3: TGTGCCATCACTCCCGGGACTAGCACAGATACGCAGTATTTT. It translates to CAITPGTSTDTQYF.

A single count supports this clone. The genes are TRBV20-1 and TRBJ2-5; D assignment may be TRBD1 or TRBD2 (5 bases each). The CDR3 runs to 11 residues. The V gene's germline CDR1 is DFQATT and CDR2 SNEGSKA (reference sequence). CDR3 region: CSTEGPETQYF. DNA for the CDR3: TGCTCGACAGAGGGGCCGGAGACCCAGTACTTC.

This chain connects TRBV7-6 to TRBJ2-6, with D perhaps matching TRBD2 (5 bases). The length of the CDR3 is 14 residues. Germline CDR1 is SGHVS and CDR2 is FNYEAQ. V dropped 1 base and J dropped 9 bases, with 10 bases sitting between them. The CDR3: CASSLGGRGNVLTF. CDR3 nucleotide sequence: TGTGCCAGCAGCTTAGGGGGTCGGGGCAACGTCCTGACTTTC.

V usage is TRBV6-1 and J usage is TRBJ2-1; 7 nucleotides match TRBD2. The CDR3 is made up of 12 amino acids. Trimming at V came to 8 bases and at J to 5 bases, leaving 3 bases not matched to a gene. Germline lookup yields CDR1 MNHNS and CDR2 SASEGT. In DNA form, the CDR3 reads TGTGCCAGCGGGGGGGGTAACAATGAGCAGTTCTTC. It is translated as CASGGGNNEQFF.

This clone was seen a few times. The chain has TRBV19 and TRBJ2-2; the match to TRBD2 covers 13 bases. Germline values: CDR1 LNHDA, CDR2 SQIVND (reference sequence). With 2 bases clipped from V and 0 bases from J, the junction kept 3 bases outside the gene matches. The CDR3 has 18 amino acids. This CDR3 reads CASSITSGRDANTGELFF. CDR3 coding DNA: TGTGCCAGTAGTATAACTAGCGGGAGGGACGCGAACACCGGGGAGCTGTTTTTT.

Concerning this clone itself: This CDR3 is also generated by other DNA sequences in the sample. The DNA of the CDR3 is TGTGCCTGGAGTGTTGGGGGAACAGATACGCAGTATTTT. It yields the protein CAWSVGGTDTQYF. The gene calls are TRBV30 and TRBJ2-3, with D perhaps assigned TRBD1 or TRBD2 (5 bases each). CDR3 size: 13 residues. Germline V gives CDR1 GTSNPN, CDR2 SVGIG (reference sequence). The germline V and J ends were trimmed by 0 bases and 3 bases, with 7 bases remaining between them.

The V and J genes are TRBV28 and TRBJ2-1; 8 bases match TRBD1. V lost 9 bases, J lost 4 bases, and 11 bases stayed unmatched. Per germline, CDR1 MDHEN and CDR2 SYDVKM. The CDR3 contains 15 residues. The CDR3 reads CARPDTGTGYNEQFF. In DNA, the CDR3 is TGTGCCAGGCCCGATACCGGGACAGGTTACAATGAGCAGTTCTTC.

The J gene is TRBJ2-5, the V gene TRBV2; 9 nucleotides agree with TRBD1. The CDR3 length is 13 residues. Germline lookup yields CDR1 SNHLY and CDR2 FYNNEI. J was trimmed by 5 bases and V by 4 bases; bases with no gene match: 2. DNA of the CDR3: TGTGCCAGCAGTGGGGGGACAGGGGAGACCCAGTACTTC. Translating it yields CASSGGTGETQYF.

The rearrangement uses TRBV5-4 and TRBJ1-2, with 10 bases lining up with TRBD1. The ends lost 0 bases at V and 4 bases at J; junction bases unmatched: 6. This CDR3 has 16 amino acids. CDR1 and CDR2 (germline): SGHNT, YYREEE (reference sequence). The CDR3 loop is CASSLGQGARVYGYTF. CDR3 sequence (DNA): TGTGCCAGCAGCTTGGGACAGGGGGCGCGAGTCTATGGCTACACCTTC.

The CDR3 sequence: CASSGLLNIRYSGNTIYF. The CDR3 coding sequence is TGTGCCAGTAGTGGATTACTGAATATCCGGTACTCTGGAAACACCATATATTTT. This sequence joins TRBV19 and TRBJ1-3; no reliable D call. Germline loops: CDR1 LNHDA, CDR2 SQIVND (reference sequence). The CDR3 loop spans 18 amino acids. Trimming took off 5 bases at V and 0 bases at J, with 20 bases between the two ends.

This chain connects TRBV28 to TRBJ2-7; maybe TRBD2 (5 bases). The V and J ends lost 2 bases and 6 bases respectively, with 14 bases between them. The CDR3 totals 14 residues. The germline V gene has CDR1 MDHEN and CDR2 SYDVKM. This CDR3 is CASSLPRVGSEQYF. The CDR3 nucleotides read TGTGCCAGCAGTTTACCGCGGGTGGGGAGCGAGCAGTACTTC.

This clone has just a few counts. The chain joins TRBV29-1 to TRBJ1-1, with D possibly being TRBD1 (6 bases). This CDR3 region has 11 residues. V lost 4 bases and J lost 5, with 8 bases in between. Germline CDR1 is SQVTM and CDR2 is ANQGSEA. CDR3 in DNA: TGCAGCGTTGTAGGGGGGACTGAAGCTTTCTTT. The encoded protein is CSVVGGTEAFF. The full variable domain, with the rest looked up from reference TRBV29-1 and TRBJ1-1, is SAVISQKPSRDICQRGTSLTIQCQVDSQVTMMFWYRQQPGQSLTLIATANQGSEATYESGFVIDKFPISRPNLTFSTLTVSNMSPEDSSIYLCSVVGGTEAFFGQGTRLTVV.

V and J are TRBV5-4 and TRBJ2-1, with D perhaps TRBD2 (6 bases). V shed 4 bases and J shed 0 bases, with 17 bases lying between them. There are 17 residues in the CDR3. Germline assignment: CDR1 SGHNT and CDR2 YYREEE (reference sequence). CDR3 amino acids: CASSRLLGGASYNEQFF. The CDR3, as DNA: TGTGCCAGCAGCCGCCTACTCGGCGGGGCCTCCTACAATGAGCAGTTCTTC. The full variable domain, completed using reference TRBV5-4 and TRBJ2-1, is ETGVTQSPTHLIKTRGQQVTLRCSSQSGHNTVSWYQQALGQGPQFIFQYYREEENGRGNFPPRFSGLQFPNYSSELNVNALELDDSALYLCASSRLLGGASYNEQFFGPGTRLTVL.

The chain combines TRBV11-2 with TRBJ2-3, with 7 bases matching TRBD1. V shed 7 bases and J 1 base; nucleotides not matched to a gene: 14. This CDR3 contains 17 residues. Germline assignment: CDR1 SGHAT and CDR2 FQNNGV. Here the CDR3 DNA reads TGTGCCAGCATCCCGGGGCAGGGGGAGAGGGGCACAGATACGCAGTATTTT. Translating gives CASIPGQGERGTDTQYF.

V gene TRBV7-1 combines with J gene TRBJ2-7; no definite D call. TRBV7-1 is known as an ORF, though its function is uncertain. The V end was cut by 4 bases, the J end by 1 base, with 8 bases between. The CDR3 runs to 13 residues. The CDR3 is CASSFGVSYEQYF. CDR3 DNA: TGTGCCAGCAGCTTCGGAGTGTCCTACGAGCAGTACTTC.